These 20 T cell receptor beta chains were sequenced from one sample in a study of CD8+ T cells in alopecia areata. After isolation, RNA underwent reverse transcription to generate cDNA as the sequencing template. Profiling relied on immunoSEQ multiplex PCR, and the TCRdb table lists in-frame clones only, not all of them. Seen here are about 130,000 clones, roughly 50% observed once, and the top ten hold around 6%. Here the sequenced sample was CD4+ T cells sorted from blood, taken at week 0. The receptor source for this set is a human donor with alopecia areata.

The chain has TRBV5-1 and TRBJ2-3; D is perhaps TRBD1 (5 bases). This CDR3 has 14 residues. Germline V gene sequence: CDR1 SGHRS, CDR2 YFSETQ. The germline V and J ends were trimmed by 4 bases and 6 bases, with 15 bases remaining between them. The DNA of the CDR3 is TGCGCCAGCAGCCTGACTCATTCAGGGGATACGCAGTATTTT. Its protein product is CASSLTHSGDTQYF.

This clone was observed a handful of times. This chain joins TRBV10-3 and TRBJ2-3; 13 bases are shared with TRBD2. CDR3 length: 15 residues. Germline V CDR1 and CDR2: ENHRY, SYGVKD. V lost 4 bases, J lost 3 bases, and 1 base stayed unmatched. CDR3 loop: CAISGTSGGTDTQYF. CDR3 nucleotides: TGTGCCATCAGTGGGACTAGCGGGGGAACAGATACGCAGTATTTT.

The chain uses TRBV18 and TRBJ1-2; perhaps TRBD1 as D (6 bases). The CDR3 spans 15 residues. Deletions cut 2 bases from V and 4 bases from J, with 14 bases between. Germline loops: CDR1 KGHSH, CDR2 LQKENI. CDR3 sequence (DNA): TGTGCCAGCTCACCAGCGAGACAGGCAAGCTATGGCTACACCTTC. This encodes CASSPARQASYGYTF.

The DNA for the CDR3 is TGCGCCAGCAGCCCGGGACAGGGGGTAGGATCACCCCTCCACTTT. Translation gives CASSPGQGVGSPLHF. The V call is TRBV5-1, the J call TRBJ1-6; 11 bases are shared with TRBD1. The ends lost 4 bases at V and 10 bases at J; junction bases unmatched: 7. CDR3 length: 15 residues. Germline-derived CDR1 and CDR2 are SGHRS and YFSETQ. The variable domain in full, with the rest retrieved from reference TRBV5-1 and TRBJ1-6, is KAGVTQTPRYLIKTRGQQVTLSCSPISGHRSVSWYQQTPGQGLQFLFEYFSETQRNKGNFPGRFSGRQFSNSRSEMNVSTLELGDSALYLCASSPGQGVGSPLHFGNGTRLTVT.

The genes are TRBV5-1 and TRBJ2-5; unclear D gene. This CDR3 region has 14 residues. Deletions cut 4 bases from V and 2 bases from J, with 12 bases between. Germline V CDR1 and CDR2: SGHRS, YFSETQ. This CDR3 reads CASSASFGQETQYF. The DNA of the CDR3 is TGCGCCAGCAGCGCTAGTTTCGGACAAGAGACCCAGTACTTC.

CDR3 DNA sequence: TGTGCCTGGGTGCTCAGGTCTGGGGCCAACGTCCTGACTTTC. Translation: CAWVLRSGANVLTF. The V gene is TRBV30, the J gene TRBJ2-6; D is undetermined. CDR3 size: 14 residues. CDR1 is GTSNPN, CDR2 SVGIG, per germline (reference sequence). Trimming removed 5 bases at V and 1 base at J, with 9 bases between.

The chain uses TRBV4-1 and TRBJ1-1; D remains unclear. This CDR3 spans 14 amino acids. Germline V gene lookup returns CDR1 MGHRA and CDR2 YSYEKL. The ends were cut back, 0 bases at V and 1 base at J, with 6 bases in the middle. The CDR3 DNA follows: TGCGCCAGCAGCCAAGATAGTTGGAACACTGAAGCTTTCTTT. Amino acids: CASSQDSWNTEAFF.

The genes are TRBV19 and TRBJ2-5; D remains unclear. The length of the CDR3 is 13 residues. V was clipped by 5 bases and J by 2 bases, with 9 bases between them. Germline CDR1 is LNHDA and CDR2 is SQIVND (reference sequence). CDR3 protein: CASSQNLQETQYF. The DNA for the CDR3 is TGTGCCAGTAGTCAAAACCTTCAAGAGACCCAGTACTTC.

V is TRBV5-6 and J is TRBJ1-2; no definite D call. This CDR3 is 12 amino acids long. The V gene lost 2 bases and the J gene lost 7 bases, with 9 bases spanning the gap. Germline V gene sequence: CDR1 SGHDT, CDR2 YYEEEE. CDR3 loop: CASSFGNRGYTF. As DNA, the CDR3 is TGTGCCAGCAGCTTTGGGAATCGTGGCTACACCTTC.

The chain joins TRBV5-1 to TRBJ2-7; D remains ambiguous. This CDR3 spans 14 amino acids. Germline V gene lookup returns CDR1 SGHRS and CDR2 YFSETQ. The ends were cut back, 0 bases at V and 2 bases at J, with 9 bases in the middle. This CDR3 is CASSLEPATYEQYF. The CDR3 nucleotides are TGCGCCAGCAGCTTGGAACCGGCCACCTACGAGCAGTACTTC.

This clone appeared once. V gene TRBV9 combines with J gene TRBJ1-2; TRBD1 matches 10 bases. CDR1 and CDR2 (germline): SGDLS, YYNGEE. This CDR3 is built from 15 residues. J lost 6 bases, V lost 0 bases, and 5 bases had no gene match. The CDR3 loop is CASSVGDRGVDGYTF. The CDR3 DNA follows: TGTGCCAGCAGCGTAGGGGACAGGGGAGTTGATGGCTACACCTTC. The full variable domain, completed using reference TRBV9 and TRBJ1-2, is DSGVTQTPKHLITATGQRVTLRCSPRSGDLSVYWYQQSLDQGLQFLIQYYNGEERAKGNILERFSAQQFPDLHSELNLSSLELGDSALYFCASSVGDRGVDGYTFGSGTRLTVV.

This chain connects TRBV5-1 to TRBJ2-1, with 9 bases fitting TRBD2. CDR3 size: 19 residues. The J segment lost 0 bases and the V segment lost 0 bases, leaving 10 bases of the junction unmatched. Germline CDR1 SGHRS, CDR2 YFSETQ. Written as DNA, the CDR3 is TGCGCCAGCAGCTTGGGTAGCGGGGGCCAACTTAGCTCCTACAATGAGCAGTTCTTC. It yields the protein CASSLGSGGQLSSYNEQFF.

The chain employs TRBV4-1 and TRBJ2-5, with D perhaps assigned TRBD1 or TRBD2 (5 bases each). This CDR3 comprises 16 residues. Germline V lookup: CDR1 MGHRA, CDR2 YSYEKL. Trimming cost V 4 bases and J 4 bases, with 19 bases left between them. For the CDR3, the DNA is TGCGCCAGCAGCCCGGGTGGGAGACAGTTAACAGAGACCCAGTACTTC. The encoded protein is CASSPGGRQLTETQYF.

This clone is a singleton in its sample. The gene calls are TRBV7-2 and TRBJ2-7; 14 bases map to TRBD2. The germline CDR1 and CDR2 sequences are SGHTA and FQGNSA. This CDR3 is built from 16 residues. Trimming took 0 bases from V and 4 from J; bases not matched to a gene: 2. CDR3 amino acids: CASSLAGTSGRYEQYF. In DNA, the CDR3 is TGTGCCAGCAGCTTAGCGGGGACTAGCGGGAGATACGAGCAGTACTTC.

The genes are TRBV2 and TRBJ1-2; TRBD1 matches at 11 bases. V lost 5 bases to trimming and J lost 4 bases; unmatched junction nucleotides: 6. CDR3 length: 15 residues. Germline V gene sequence: CDR1 SNHLY, CDR2 FYNNEI. The CDR3 DNA follows: TGTGCCAGCAGTCGGACAGGGGGCGATATCTATGGCTACACCTTC. It translates to CASSRTGGDIYGYTF.

In this sample, this clone turned up a few times. This sequence joins TRBV29-1 and TRBJ1-2, with TRBD1 as a possible D gene (5 bases). Germline assignment: CDR1 SQVTM and CDR2 ANQGSEA. CDR3 length: 12 amino acids. The V end lost 3 bases, the J end lost 7 bases, and 12 bases lay between the germline ends. The CDR3 nucleotides are TGCAGCGTTGATGAGGGGAGGGGTGGCTACACCTTC. Amino acids: CSVDEGRGGYTF.

This clone came up a few times. The chain uses TRBV29-1 and TRBJ2-3, with TRBD1 identical over 10 bases. The CDR3 is 14 amino acids. The V gene's germline CDR1 is SQVTM and CDR2 ANQGSEA. The junction had 9 bases not matched to a gene; V was cut back by 6 bases and J by 6 bases. The CDR3 is CSVAYGTGVDTQYF. CDR3 nucleotide sequence: TGCAGCGTCGCTTACGGGACAGGGGTGGATACGCAGTATTTT.

The chain links TRBV30 to TRBJ1-5; perhaps TRBD1 as D (6 bases). V gave up 2 bases and J gave up 0 bases, with 11 bases separating them. CDR3 length: 15 residues. CDR1 and CDR2 (germline): GTSNPN, SVGIG (reference sequence). CDR3 residues: CAWSLGHSSNQPQHF. As DNA, the CDR3 is TGTGCCTGGAGTCTGGGACACAGTAGCAATCAGCCCCAGCATTTT.

This clone was counted only a few times. This rearrangement joins TRBV30 to TRBJ2-1, with 10 nucleotides matching TRBD2. This CDR3 has 15 amino acids. CDR1 is GTSNPN, CDR2 SVGIG, per germline (reference sequence). V was pared by 4 bases and J by 5 bases, with 8 bases of the junction left unmatched. The CDR3 nucleotides read TGTGCCTGGACCATAGCGGGGGGTCTCCACAATGAGCAGTTCTTC. It translates to CAWTIAGGLHNEQFF.

The chain carries TRBV7-2 and TRBJ1-5, with 7 bases lining up with TRBD1. Trimming cost V 5 bases and J 2 bases; bases outside gene matches: 3. The germline V gene has CDR1 SGHTA and CDR2 FQGNSA. The CDR3 sequence is 14 residues long. The CDR3 spells CASSPGTGNQPQHF. For the CDR3, the DNA is TGTGCCAGCAGCCCGGGGACAGGCAATCAGCCCCAGCATTTT. Complete variable domain (other parts from reference TRBV7-2 and TRBJ1-5): GAGVSQSPSNKVTEKGKDVELRCDPISGHTALYWYRQSLGQGLEFLIYFQGNSAPDKSGLPSDRFSAERTGGSVSTLTIQRTQQEDSAVYLCASSPGTGNQPQHFGDGTRLSIL.